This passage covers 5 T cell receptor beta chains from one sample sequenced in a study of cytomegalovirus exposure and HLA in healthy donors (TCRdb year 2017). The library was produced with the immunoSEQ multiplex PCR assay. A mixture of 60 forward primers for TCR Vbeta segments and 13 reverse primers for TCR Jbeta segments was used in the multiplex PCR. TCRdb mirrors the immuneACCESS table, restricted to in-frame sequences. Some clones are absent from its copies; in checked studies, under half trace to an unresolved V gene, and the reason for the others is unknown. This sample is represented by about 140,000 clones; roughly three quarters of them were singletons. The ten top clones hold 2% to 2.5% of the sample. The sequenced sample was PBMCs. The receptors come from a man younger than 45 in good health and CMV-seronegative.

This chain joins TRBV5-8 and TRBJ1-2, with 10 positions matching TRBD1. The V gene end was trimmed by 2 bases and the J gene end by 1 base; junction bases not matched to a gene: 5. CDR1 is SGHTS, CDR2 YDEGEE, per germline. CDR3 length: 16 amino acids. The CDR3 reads CASSLRWTGGNYGYTF. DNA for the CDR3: TGTGCCAGCAGCTTAAGATGGACAGGGGGTAACTATGGCTACACCTTC.

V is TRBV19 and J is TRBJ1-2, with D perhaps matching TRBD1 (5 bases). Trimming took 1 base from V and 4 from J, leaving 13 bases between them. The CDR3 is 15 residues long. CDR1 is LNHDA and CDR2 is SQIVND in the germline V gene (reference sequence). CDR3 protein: CASSIGSQGTYGYTF. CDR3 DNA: TGTGCCAGTAGTATAGGTTCGCAGGGAACCTATGGCTACACCTTC.

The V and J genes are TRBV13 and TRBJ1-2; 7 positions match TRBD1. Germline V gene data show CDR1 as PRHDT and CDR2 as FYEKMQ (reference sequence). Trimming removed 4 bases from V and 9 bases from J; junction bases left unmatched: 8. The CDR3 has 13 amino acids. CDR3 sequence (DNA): TGTGCCAGCAGCTCCGGGACAGATCCCCGCTACACCTTC. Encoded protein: CASSSGTDPRYTF.

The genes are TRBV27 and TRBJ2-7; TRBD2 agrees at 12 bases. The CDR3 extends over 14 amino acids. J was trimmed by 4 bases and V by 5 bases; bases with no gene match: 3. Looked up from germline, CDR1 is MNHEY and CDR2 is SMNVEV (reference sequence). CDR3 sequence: CASSMGLAGYEQYF. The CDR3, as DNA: TGTGCCAGCAGTATGGGACTAGCGGGTTACGAGCAGTACTTC.

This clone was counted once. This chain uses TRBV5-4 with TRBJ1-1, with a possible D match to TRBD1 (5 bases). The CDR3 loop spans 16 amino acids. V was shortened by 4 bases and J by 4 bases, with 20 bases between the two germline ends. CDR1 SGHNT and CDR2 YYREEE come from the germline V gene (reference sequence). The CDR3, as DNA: TGTGCCAGCAGCCCACCCTGGGGCAGGGAGGGCACTGAAGCTTTCTTT. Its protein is CASSPPWGREGTEAFF.